The 10 T cell receptor beta chains reported below all come from one sample, sequenced in a study of blood T cell repertoires in COVID-19. Clones were read by immunoSEQ multiplex PCR, and TCRdb kept only the in-frame ones, dropping some. The sample lists roughly 230,000 clones, about 85% occurring once. Sample: PBMCs or T cells enriched from blood (not recorded which). These receptors all come from a woman aged 45 to 65 who had been exposed to COVID-19.

The rearrangement links TRBV6-5 to TRBJ1-1; D might be TRBD1 (5 bases). V was pared by 6 bases and J by 3 bases, with 14 bases between. Germline assignment: CDR1 MNHEY and CDR2 SVGAGI. This CDR3 has 14 amino acids. In DNA, the CDR3 is TGTGCCAGCAGCCCGCGCGGGGGGGACACTGAAGCTTTCTTT. Translation gives CASSPRGGDTEAFF.

The V call is TRBV5-1, the J call TRBJ1-2; TRBD1 matches at 7 bases. Trimming removed 4 bases from V and 6 bases from J; junction bases left unmatched: 6. The germline gives CDR1 SGHRS, CDR2 YFSETQ. The CDR3 extends over 13 amino acids. For the CDR3, the DNA is TGCGCCAGCAGCAAGACAGGGATCGATGGCTACACCTTC. It specifies CASSKTGIDGYTF.

This rearrangement joins TRBV2 to TRBJ1-2; 7 positions agree with TRBD1. Germline assignment: CDR1 SNHLY and CDR2 FYNNEI. V trimming: 6 bases; J trimming: 3 bases; junction bases outside the gene matches: 10. CDR3 length: 15 amino acids. As DNA, the CDR3 is TGTGCCAGCAGCCAGGACAGGCTTCGGGACTATGGCTACACCTTC. Translation: CASSQDRLRDYGYTF.

The chain recombines TRBV29-1 with TRBJ1-2; unclear D gene. CDR3 length equals 13 residues. V was cut by 4 bases and J by 3 bases, with 12 bases left in between. CDR1 is SQVTM, CDR2 ANQGSEA, per germline. The CDR3 protein is CSVAPQVDYGYTF. The CDR3 DNA sequence: TGCAGCGTTGCCCCTCAGGTCGACTATGGCTACACCTTC.

This clone was recorded many times. This sequence joins TRBV2 and TRBJ2-1, with 10 bases fitting TRBD2. The germline CDR1 and CDR2 sequences are SNHLY and FYNNEI. V lost 8 bases to trimming and J lost 6 bases; unmatched junction nucleotides: 7. This CDR3 comprises 14 residues. For the CDR3, the DNA is TGTGCCAGCGCAGAGCGGGGGGGTCTCAATGAGCAGTTCTTC. Protein: CASAERGGLNEQFF.

V gene TRBV12-5 combines with J gene TRBJ1-2; TRBD1 aligns across 7 bases. The CDR3 consists of 19 residues. Unmatched junction bases numbered 20, after V lost 4 bases and J lost 3 bases. Germline V CDR1 and CDR2: LGHNT, FRNRAP. This CDR3 reads CASGYSIRPGQISYYGYTF. The DNA for the CDR3 is TGTGCTAGTGGTTACTCCATTCGTCCGGGACAGATAAGTTACTATGGCTACACCTTC.

This rearrangement joins TRBV2 to TRBJ1-5; 9 nucleotides align to TRBD1. The CDR3 contains 13 residues. CDR1 is SNHLY, CDR2 FYNNEI, per germline. J lost 7 bases, V lost 9 bases, and 7 bases had no gene match. The CDR3 DNA reads TGTGCCAGTAAGGGACAGGGAAGACAGCCCCAGCATTTT. This encodes CASKGQGRQPQHF.

The J gene is TRBJ1-2, the V gene TRBV19; 7 bases match TRBD1. The CDR3 runs 17 residues. Germline V gene lookup returns CDR1 LNHDA and CDR2 SQIVND (reference sequence). V gave up 6 bases and J gave up 7 bases; unmatched junction bases: 20. CDR3 DNA sequence: TGTGCCAGTAGCCAGAGGGGGCGGACAGCCATCTATGTTGGCTACACCTTC. Protein sequence: CASSQRGRTAIYVGYTF.

Here the CDR3 DNA reads TGTGCCAGCAGTTTCTTACAGAATTCACCCCTCCACTTT. Protein: CASSFLQNSPLHF. The rearrangement joins TRBV28 to TRBJ1-6; no firm D call. CDR1 is MDHEN, CDR2 SYDVKM, per germline. V lost 3 bases, J lost 7 bases, and 7 bases lay in between. The CDR3 runs to 13 residues. The complete variable domain, with remaining parts taken from reference TRBV28 and TRBJ1-6, reads DVKVTQSSRYLVKRTGEKVFLECVQDMDHENMFWYRQDPGLGLRLIYFSYDVKMKEKGDIPEGYSVSREKKERFSLILESASTNQTSMYLCASSFLQNSPLHFGNGTRLTVT.

The V call is TRBV5-6, the J call TRBJ1-3; 7 bases are a match to TRBD1. Trimming removed 1 base from V and 8 bases from J; junction bases left unmatched: 9. This CDR3 comprises 15 residues. In germline, CDR1 is SGHDT, CDR2 YYEEEE. This CDR3 is CASSLMRQGGHTIYF. The DNA of the CDR3 is TGTGCCAGCAGCTTGATGAGACAGGGAGGACACACCATATATTTT.